A selection of T cell receptor beta chains follows, all from one sample in a study of T-cell reconstitution after alpha-beta-depleted transplantation in children. TCRdb re-called the PCR reads with MiXCR, one entry per CDR3 protein. The sample carries more than 250,000 distinct CDR3 sequences, over 8% recorded once. The sample consisted of PBMCs from the stem cell graft donor, taken from the stem cell graft. These receptors came from a human donor who donated a stem cell graft to a child with SCID. Each CDR3 is given with its conserved first and last residue. The D gene is left open where the match is weak. Some rows mark clone size as missing; the rest say once, few, many or name a class of expanded clone.

J gene: TRBJ2-3
D gene: -
V gene: TRBV12-3/TRBV12-4
clone size: -
CDR3 protein: CASSPRTIYTDTQYF

J gene: TRBJ2-1
D gene: TRBD1
V gene: TRBV15
clone size: few
CDR3 protein: CATSNPGQGTTPDSYNEQFF

J gene: TRBJ2-5
D gene: TRBD1
V gene: TRBV5-6
clone size: -
CDR3 protein: CASSFPIGQAQETQYF

J gene: TRBJ2-3
D gene: TRBD2
V gene: TRBV20-1
clone size: many
CDR3 protein: CSAKTSGGYTDTQYF

J gene: TRBJ1-1
D gene: -
V gene: TRBV7-9
clone size: few
CDR3 protein: CASSFWGSGDTEAFF

J gene: TRBJ2-3
D gene: -
V gene: TRBV5-1
clone size: -
CDR3 protein: CASRATDTQYF

J gene: TRBJ2-2
D gene: -
V gene: TRBV20-1
clone size: few
CDR3 protein: CSASTPPPGVAPVGELFF

J gene: TRBJ2-5
D gene: TRBD2
V gene: TRBV9
clone size: -
CDR3 protein: CASSVGVAGQETQYF

J gene: TRBJ2-1
D gene: -
V gene: TRBV13
clone size: -
CDR3 protein: CASSSPSYNEQFF

J gene: TRBJ2-1
D gene: -
V gene: TRBV5-1
clone size: -
CDR3 protein: CASSFLGASSYNEQFF

J gene: TRBJ2-7
D gene: -
V gene: TRBV18
clone size: few
CDR3 protein: CASSPNQGYEQYF

J gene: TRBJ2-2
D gene: TRBD1
V gene: TRBV12-3/TRBV12-4
clone size: few
CDR3 protein: CASSAQGAPNTGELFF

J gene: TRBJ2-1
D gene: -
V gene: TRBV12-3/TRBV12-4
clone size: many
CDR3 protein: CASSLPGLVSVNEQFF

J gene: TRBJ2-3
D gene: -
V gene: TRBV5-1
clone size: few
CDR3 protein: CASRGSGDTQYF

J gene: TRBJ1-4
D gene: TRBD1
V gene: TRBV5-1
clone size: -
CDR3 protein: CASNPPGQPNEKLFF

J gene: TRBJ1-1
D gene: -
V gene: TRBV6-1
clone size: -
CDR3 protein: CASSESAGVSAFF

J gene: TRBJ1-3
D gene: -
V gene: TRBV6-5
clone size: -
CDR3 protein: CASSTWTPGPGGNTIYF

J gene: TRBJ2-3
D gene: -
V gene: TRBV20-1
clone size: few
CDR3 protein: CSARDRPPTDTQYF

J gene: TRBJ2-7
D gene: -
V gene: TRBV13
clone size: many
CDR3 protein: CASRLTTLPYEQYF

J gene: TRBJ2-1
D gene: -
V gene: TRBV9
clone size: -
CDR3 protein: CASSPRDLQAYNEQFF

J gene: TRBJ2-1
D gene: TRBD2
V gene: TRBV7-9
clone size: few
CDR3 protein: CASSSYSGLAVYNEQFF

J gene: TRBJ1-1
D gene: -
V gene: TRBV7-9
clone size: many
CDR3 protein: CASSPTTYTEAFF

J gene: TRBJ2-3
D gene: TRBD2
V gene: TRBV7-3
clone size: -
CDR3 protein: CASSLTGGLAGPVDTQYF